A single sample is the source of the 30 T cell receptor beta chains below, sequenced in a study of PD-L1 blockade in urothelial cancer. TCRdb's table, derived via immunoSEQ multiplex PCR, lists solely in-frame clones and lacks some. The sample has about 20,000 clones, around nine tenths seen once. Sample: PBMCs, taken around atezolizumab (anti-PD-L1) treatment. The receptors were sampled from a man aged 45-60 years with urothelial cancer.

CDR3 sequence: CASTLASLTGWGYTF. The CDR3 DNA reads as TGTGCCAGCACCCTAGCCTCTTTAACAGGGTGGGGCTACACCTTC. The genes are TRBV2 and TRBJ1-2; perhaps TRBD1 as D (6 bases). The CDR3 runs 15 residues. Trimming shortened V by 7 bases and J by 8 bases, and 23 bases separated the two germline ends. Per the germline V gene, CDR1 is SNHLY and CDR2 is FYNNEI.

CDR3 bases: TGTGCCAGCAATGTGGAAGGGGAGGGGCAGCCCCAGCATTTT. Encoded protein: CASNVEGEGQPQHF. This chain uses TRBV5-6 with TRBJ1-5; TRBD1 might be the D (5 bases). Germline loops: CDR1 SGHDT, CDR2 YYEEEE. With 6 bases removed from V and 7 bases from J, the gap between germline ends came to 17 bases. The length of the CDR3 is 14 residues.

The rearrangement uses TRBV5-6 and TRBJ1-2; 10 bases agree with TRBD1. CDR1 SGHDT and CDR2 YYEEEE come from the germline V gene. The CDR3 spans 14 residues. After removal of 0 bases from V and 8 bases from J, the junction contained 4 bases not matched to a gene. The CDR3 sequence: CASSLGGTGEGYTF. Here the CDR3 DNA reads TGTGCCAGCAGCTTGGGAGGGACAGGGGAAGGCTACACCTTC.

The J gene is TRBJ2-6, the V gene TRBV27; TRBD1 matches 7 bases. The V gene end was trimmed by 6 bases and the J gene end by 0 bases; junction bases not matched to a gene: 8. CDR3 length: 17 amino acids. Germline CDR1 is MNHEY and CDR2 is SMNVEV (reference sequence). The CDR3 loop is CASRGGVPFSGANVLTF. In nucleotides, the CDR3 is TGTGCCAGCAGAGGGGGCGTACCCTTCTCTGGGGCCAACGTCCTGACTTTC.

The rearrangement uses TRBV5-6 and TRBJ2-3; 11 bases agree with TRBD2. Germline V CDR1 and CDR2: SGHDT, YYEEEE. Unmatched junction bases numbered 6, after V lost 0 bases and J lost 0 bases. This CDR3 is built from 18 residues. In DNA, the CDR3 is TGTGCCAGCAGCTTGGGACTAGCGGGACGCTCTAGCACAGATACGCAGTATTTT. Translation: CASSLGLAGRSSTDTQYF.

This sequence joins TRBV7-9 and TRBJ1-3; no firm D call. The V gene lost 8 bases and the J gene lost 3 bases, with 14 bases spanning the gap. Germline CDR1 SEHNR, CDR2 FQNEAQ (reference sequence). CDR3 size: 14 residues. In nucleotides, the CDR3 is TGTGCCAGCGGAGAGAGGGCGGTTGGAAACACCATATATTTT. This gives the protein CASGERAVGNTIYF.

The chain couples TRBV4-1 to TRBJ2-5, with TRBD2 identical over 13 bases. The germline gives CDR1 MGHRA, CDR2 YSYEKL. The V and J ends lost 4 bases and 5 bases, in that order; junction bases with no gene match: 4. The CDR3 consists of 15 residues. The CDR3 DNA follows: TGCGCCAGCAGCCGGACTAGCGGGGGTGCGGAGACCCAGTACTTC. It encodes CASSRTSGGAETQYF.

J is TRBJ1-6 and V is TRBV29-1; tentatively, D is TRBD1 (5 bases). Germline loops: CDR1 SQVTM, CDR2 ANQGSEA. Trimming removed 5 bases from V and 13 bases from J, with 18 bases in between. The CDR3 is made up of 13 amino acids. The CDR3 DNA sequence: TGCAGCGTTTTGGTCAGGGTTGAAGGGCCCCTCCACTTT. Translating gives CSVLVRVEGPLHF.

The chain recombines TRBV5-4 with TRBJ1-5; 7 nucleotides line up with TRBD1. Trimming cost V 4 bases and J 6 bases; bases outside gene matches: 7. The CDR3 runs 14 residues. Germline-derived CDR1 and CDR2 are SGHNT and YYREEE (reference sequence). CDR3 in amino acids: CASSLDRVGQPQHF. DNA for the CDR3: TGTGCCAGCAGCCTTGACAGGGTTGGTCAGCCCCAGCATTTT.

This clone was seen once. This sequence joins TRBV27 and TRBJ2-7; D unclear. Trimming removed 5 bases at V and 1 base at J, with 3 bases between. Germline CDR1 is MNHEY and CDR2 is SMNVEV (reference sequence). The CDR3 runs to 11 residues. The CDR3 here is CASSTSYEQYF. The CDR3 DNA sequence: TGTGCCAGCAGTACATCCTACGAGCAGTACTTC.

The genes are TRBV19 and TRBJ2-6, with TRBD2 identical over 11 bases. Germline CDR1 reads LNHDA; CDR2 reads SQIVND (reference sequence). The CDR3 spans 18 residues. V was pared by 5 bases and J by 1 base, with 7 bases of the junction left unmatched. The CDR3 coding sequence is TGTGCCAGTAGTGCTGGGACTAGCGGAGAGTCTGGGGCCAACGTCCTGACTTTC. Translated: CASSAGTSGESGANVLTF.

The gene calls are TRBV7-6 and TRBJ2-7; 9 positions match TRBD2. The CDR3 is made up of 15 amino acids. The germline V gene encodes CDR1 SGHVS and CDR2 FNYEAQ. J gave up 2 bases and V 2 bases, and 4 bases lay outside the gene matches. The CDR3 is CASSLTAGGPYEQYF. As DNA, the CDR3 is TGTGCCAGCAGCTTAACGGCGGGAGGGCCCTACGAGCAGTACTTC.

CDR3 loop: CASSLRGPSGSSGELFF. Written as DNA, the CDR3 is TGTGCCAGCAGCCTCAGGGGGCCTAGCGGGAGTTCCGGGGAGCTGTTTTTT. The rearrangement uses TRBV9 and TRBJ2-2; TRBD2 aligns across 10 bases. Trimming removed 4 bases from V and 6 bases from J; junction bases left unmatched: 12. CDR3 size: 17 residues. The germline gives CDR1 SGDLS, CDR2 YYNGEE.

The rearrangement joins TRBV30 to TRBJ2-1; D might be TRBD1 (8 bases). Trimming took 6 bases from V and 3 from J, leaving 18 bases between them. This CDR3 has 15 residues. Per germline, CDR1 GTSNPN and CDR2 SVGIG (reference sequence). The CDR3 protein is CACSRGTGVYNEQFF. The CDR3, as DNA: TGTGCCTGTTCGCGGGGGACAGGAGTCTACAATGAGCAGTTCTTC.

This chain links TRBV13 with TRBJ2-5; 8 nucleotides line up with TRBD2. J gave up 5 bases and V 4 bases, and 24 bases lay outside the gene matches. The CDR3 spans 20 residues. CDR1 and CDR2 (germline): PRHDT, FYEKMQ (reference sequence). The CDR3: CASSSGGGTPSIGKRETQYF. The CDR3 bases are TGTGCCAGCAGCTCCGGGGGGGGTACCCCCTCTATAGGTAAAAGGGAGACCCAGTACTTC.

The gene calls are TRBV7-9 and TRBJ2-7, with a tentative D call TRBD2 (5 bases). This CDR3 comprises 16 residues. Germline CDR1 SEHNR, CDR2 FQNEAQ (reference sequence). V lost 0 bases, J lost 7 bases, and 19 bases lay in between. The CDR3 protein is CASSLAGTRATGEQYF. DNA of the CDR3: TGTGCCAGCAGCTTAGCGGGAACTAGAGCTACGGGGGAGCAGTACTTC.

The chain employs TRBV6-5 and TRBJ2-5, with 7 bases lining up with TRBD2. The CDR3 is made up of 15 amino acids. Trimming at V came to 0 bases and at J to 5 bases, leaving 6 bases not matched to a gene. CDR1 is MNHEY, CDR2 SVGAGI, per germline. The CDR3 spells CASSYSGGRGETQYF. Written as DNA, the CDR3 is TGTGCCAGCAGTTACTCAGGCGGGAGAGGGGAGACCCAGTACTTC.

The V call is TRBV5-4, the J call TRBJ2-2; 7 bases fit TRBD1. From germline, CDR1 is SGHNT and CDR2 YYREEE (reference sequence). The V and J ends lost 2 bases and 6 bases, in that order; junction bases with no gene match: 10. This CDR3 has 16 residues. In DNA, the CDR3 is TGTGCCAGCAGCTTCCCCGACAGGGTAGGGCCCGGGGAGCTGTTTTTT. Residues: CASSFPDRVGPGELFF.

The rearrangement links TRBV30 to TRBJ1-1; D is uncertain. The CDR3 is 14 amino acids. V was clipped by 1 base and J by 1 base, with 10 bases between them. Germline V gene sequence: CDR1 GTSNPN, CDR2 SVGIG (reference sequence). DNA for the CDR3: TGTGCCTGGAGTGCCCTCGGCGGGAACACTGAAGCTTTCTTT. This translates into CAWSALGGNTEAFF.

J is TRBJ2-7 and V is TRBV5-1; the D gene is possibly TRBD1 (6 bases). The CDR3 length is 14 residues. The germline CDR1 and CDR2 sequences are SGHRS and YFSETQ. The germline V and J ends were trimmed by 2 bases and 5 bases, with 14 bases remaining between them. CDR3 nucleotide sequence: TGCGCCAGCAGCTTACTCAGGGGCCGAGACGAGCAGTACTTC. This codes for CASSLLRGRDEQYF.

CDR3 loop: CASSPGQGRGYF. CDR3 nucleotides: TGCGCCAGCAGCCCCGGACAGGGAAGAGGGTACTTC. The chain has TRBV10-2 and TRBJ2-5; TRBD1 agrees at 8 bases. V lost 6 bases and J lost 13; bases outside the gene matches: 10. CDR3 size: 12 residues. The germline V gene encodes CDR1 WSHSY and CDR2 SAAADI.

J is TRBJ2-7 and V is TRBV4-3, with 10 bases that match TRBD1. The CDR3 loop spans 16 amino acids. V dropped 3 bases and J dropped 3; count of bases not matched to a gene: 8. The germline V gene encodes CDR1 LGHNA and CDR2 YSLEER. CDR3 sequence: CASSHGTGTGVYEQYF. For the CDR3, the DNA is TGCGCCAGCAGCCACGGAACCGGGACAGGGGTCTACGAGCAGTACTTC.

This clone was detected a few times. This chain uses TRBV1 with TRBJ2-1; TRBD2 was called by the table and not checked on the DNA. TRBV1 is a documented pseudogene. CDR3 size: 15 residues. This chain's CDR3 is CTSSQAGGQYNEQFF. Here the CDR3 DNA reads TGCACCAGCAGCCAAGCGGGAGGGCAGTACAATGAGCAGTTCTTC.

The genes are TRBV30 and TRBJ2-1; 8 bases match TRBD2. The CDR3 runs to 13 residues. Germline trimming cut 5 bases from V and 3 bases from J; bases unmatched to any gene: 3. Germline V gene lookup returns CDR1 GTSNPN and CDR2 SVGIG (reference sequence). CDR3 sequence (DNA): TGTGCCTGGGGACTAGCCTACTACAATGAGCAGTTCTTC. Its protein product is CAWGLAYYNEQFF. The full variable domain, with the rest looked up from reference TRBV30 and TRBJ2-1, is SQTIHQWPATLVQPVGSPLSLECTVEGTSNPNLYWYRQAAGRGLQLLFYSVGIGQISSEVPQNLSASRPQDRQFILSSKKLLLSDSGFYLCAWGLAYYNEQFFGPGTRLTVL.

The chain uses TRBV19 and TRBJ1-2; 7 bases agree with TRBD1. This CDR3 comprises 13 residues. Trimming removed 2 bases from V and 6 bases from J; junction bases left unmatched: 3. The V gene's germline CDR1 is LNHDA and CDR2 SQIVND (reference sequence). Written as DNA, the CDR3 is TGTGCCAGTAGTATAAACAGGGGAGATGGCTACACCTTC. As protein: CASSINRGDGYTF.

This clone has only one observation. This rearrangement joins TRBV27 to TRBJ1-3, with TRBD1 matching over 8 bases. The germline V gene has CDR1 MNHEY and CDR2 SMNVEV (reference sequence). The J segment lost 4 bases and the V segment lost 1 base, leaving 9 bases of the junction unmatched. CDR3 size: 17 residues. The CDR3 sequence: CASSLLGRGPSGNTIYF. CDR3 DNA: TGTGCCAGCAGTTTATTGGGCAGGGGGCCTAGCGGAAACACCATATATTTT.

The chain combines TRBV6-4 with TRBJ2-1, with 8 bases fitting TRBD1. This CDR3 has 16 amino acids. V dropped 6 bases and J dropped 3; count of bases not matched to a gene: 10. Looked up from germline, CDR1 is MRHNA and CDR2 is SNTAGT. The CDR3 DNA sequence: TGTGCCAGCAGCGACCTTCCGGGACAGGACTACAATGAGCAGTTCTTC. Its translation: CASSDLPGQDYNEQFF.

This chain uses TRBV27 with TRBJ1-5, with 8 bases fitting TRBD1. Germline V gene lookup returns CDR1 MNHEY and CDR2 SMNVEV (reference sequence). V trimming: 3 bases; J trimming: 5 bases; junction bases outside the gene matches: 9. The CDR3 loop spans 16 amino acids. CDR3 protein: CASSFFGQGGHQPQHF. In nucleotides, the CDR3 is TGTGCCAGCAGTTTTTTCGGACAGGGTGGCCATCAGCCCCAGCATTTT.

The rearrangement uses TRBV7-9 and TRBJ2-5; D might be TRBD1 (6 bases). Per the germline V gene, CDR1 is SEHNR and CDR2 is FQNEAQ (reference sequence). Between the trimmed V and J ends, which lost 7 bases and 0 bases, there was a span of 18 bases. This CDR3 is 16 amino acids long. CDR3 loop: CASTRRGTLNQETQYF. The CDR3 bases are TGTGCCAGCACCCGGCGAGGGACATTGAACCAAGAGACCCAGTACTTC.

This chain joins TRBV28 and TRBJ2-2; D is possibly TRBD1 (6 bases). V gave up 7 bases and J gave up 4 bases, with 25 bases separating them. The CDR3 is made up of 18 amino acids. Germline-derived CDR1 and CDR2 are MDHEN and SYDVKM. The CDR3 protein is CASTSTQGKSRITGELFF. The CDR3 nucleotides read TGTGCCAGCACCTCTACCCAGGGGAAGTCGCGGATCACCGGGGAGCTGTTTTTT.